Here is one T cell receptor beta chain with its context. This specimen comes from a study of T cell changes during pregnancy in multiple sclerosis. The method was immunoSEQ multiplex PCR; TCRdb's version includes in-frame clones alone and lacks a portion of them. The sample has approximately 30,000 clones, roughly 87% seen once. The CDR3 length is 12 residues. Germline V gene lookup returns CDR1 LNHDA and CDR2 SQIVND (reference sequence). V was pared by 8 bases and J by 5 bases, with 10 bases between. J is TRBJ2-1 and V is TRBV19, with TRBD1 as a possible D gene (5 bases). This material consisted of CD8+ T cells from peripheral blood mononuclear cells, taken in the third trimester of pregnancy. This TCR derives from a female donor with multiple sclerosis, enrolled in a pregnancy study. DNA of the CDR3: TGTGCCAGTTTGGCAGGGCACAATGAGCAGTTCTTC. This codes for CASLAGHNEQFF.